Each of the 25 T cell receptor beta chains below was sequenced from the same sample in a study of cytomegalovirus exposure and HLA in healthy donors. PCR employed 60 Vbeta and 13 Jbeta primers. Sequenced by immunoSEQ multiplex PCR; TCRdb stores in-frame clones only, minus some. The table lists over 40,000 clones. Input material: PBMCs. The origin of the receptors is a woman between 40 and 50 years old in good health and CMV-seronegative.

This chain uses TRBV7-2 with TRBJ2-1; TRBD2 matches at 9 bases. This CDR3 region has 14 residues. Germline V gene lookup returns CDR1 SGHTA and CDR2 FQGNSA. V shed 8 bases and J 5 bases; nucleotides not matched to a gene: 7. CDR3 in DNA: TGTGCCAGCGAGTGGCGGGGGGGAAACAATGAGCAGTTCTTC. Translating gives CASEWRGGNNEQFF.

The CDR3 loop reads CASSGRGGGTEAFF. In DNA, the CDR3 is TGTGCCAGCAGCGGGAGGGGGGGAGGCACTGAAGCTTTCTTT. The chain couples TRBV7-3 to TRBJ1-1, with a weak D call TRBD1 (6 bases). The germline CDR1 and CDR2 sequences are SGHTA and FQGTGA. The V end was cut by 5 bases, the J end by 4 bases, with 14 bases between. This CDR3 comprises 14 residues.

This chain's CDR3 is CASSQDLIEGTYGYTF. In DNA, the CDR3 is TGCGCCAGCAGCCAAGATCTGATTGAGGGAACCTATGGCTACACCTTC. The chain recombines TRBV4-3 with TRBJ1-2, with D hard to call. Germline CDR1 reads LGHNA; CDR2 reads YSLEER. CDR3 length: 16 residues. The V end lost 0 bases, the J end lost 4 bases, and 15 bases lay between the germline ends.

V usage is TRBV5-4 and J usage is TRBJ2-1; a possible D gene is TRBD1 (6 bases). The V gene's germline CDR1 is SGHNT and CDR2 YYREEE (reference sequence). The ends were cut back, 1 base at V and 4 bases at J, with 12 bases in the middle. The length of the CDR3 is 15 residues. The CDR3 nucleotides are TGTGCCAGCAGCTTGTCGACAGGCTTATACAATGAGCAGTTCTTC. Protein: CASSLSTGLYNEQFF.

This rearrangement joins TRBV5-1 to TRBJ1-1; D is undetermined. Deletions cut 5 bases from V and 5 bases from J, with 16 bases between. Germline V lookup: CDR1 SGHRS, CDR2 YFSETQ. This CDR3 has 14 residues. The CDR3 DNA sequence: TGCGCCAGCAGGGTTCGGGGAATAGGAACTGAAGCTTTCTTT. It yields the protein CASRVRGIGTEAFF.

CDR3 sequence: CASSLVDRGAYEQYF. The DNA of the CDR3 is TGTGCCAGCAGCCTGGTGGACAGGGGAGCCTACGAGCAGTACTTC. The rearrangement joins TRBV5-6 to TRBJ2-7, with 9 bases that match TRBD1. CDR3 length: 15 residues. The J segment lost 2 bases and the V segment lost 4 bases, leaving 7 bases of the junction unmatched. Germline V gene data show CDR1 as SGHDT and CDR2 as YYEEEE.

This sequence joins TRBV7-3 and TRBJ2-2; maybe TRBD1 (5 bases). The ends were cut back, 5 bases at V and 2 bases at J, with 12 bases in the middle. The CDR3 sequence is 15 residues long. Germline V gene data show CDR1 as SGHTA and CDR2 as FQGTGA. CDR3 coding DNA: TGTGCCAGCAGCCCCGACAGTATTAACACCGGGGAGCTGTTTTTT. Its protein is CASSPDSINTGELFF.

The chain is built from TRBV9 and TRBJ2-7, with 9 bases matching TRBD2. V lost 4 bases, J lost 4 bases, and 9 bases stayed unmatched. This CDR3 region has 15 residues. From germline, CDR1 is SGDLS and CDR2 YYNGEE. CDR3 sequence: CASSKRSGRYYEQYF. The CDR3 nucleotides are TGTGCCAGCAGCAAAAGGAGCGGGAGGTATTACGAGCAGTACTTC. The full variable domain, in which reference TRBV9 and TRBJ2-7 provide the parts outside the CDR3, is DSGVTQTPKHLITATGQRVTLRCSPRSGDLSVYWYQQSLDQGLQFLIQYYNGEERAKGNILERFSAQQFPDLHSELNLSSLELGDSALYFCASSKRSGRYYEQYFGPGTRLTVT.

J is TRBJ2-7 and V is TRBV7-3, with TRBD1 as a possible D gene (7 bases). CDR1 is SGHTA, CDR2 FQGTGA, per germline. Trimming removed 6 bases from V and 9 bases from J, with 15 bases in between. CDR3 length: 12 residues. The CDR3 sequence is CASRRSGGRQYF. The CDR3 nucleotides read TGTGCCAGCAGACGTTCAGGGGGGAGGCAGTACTTC.

The chain employs TRBV9 and TRBJ2-5; the match to TRBD2 covers 8 bases. This CDR3 is built from 17 residues. Germline V gene lookup returns CDR1 SGDLS and CDR2 YYNGEE. Germline trimming cut 0 bases from V and 5 bases from J; bases unmatched to any gene: 12. DNA of the CDR3: TGTGCCAGCAGCGTAGCCGGTCGGGTAGCGGGACTGGAGACCCAGTACTTC. It translates to CASSVAGRVAGLETQYF.

The J gene is TRBJ1-6, the V gene TRBV6-5, with D possibly TRBD1 on 5 matching bases. Germline V gene lookup returns CDR1 MNHEY and CDR2 SVGAGI. The V end was cut by 3 bases, the J end by 10 bases, with 7 bases between. CDR3 length: 12 amino acids. The CDR3 DNA reads TGTGCCAGCAGTTATCGGGGGTCACCCCTCCACTTT. This encodes CASSYRGSPLHF.

This chain joins TRBV29-1 and TRBJ1-1; possibly TRBD1 for D (5 bases). This CDR3 comprises 16 residues. Trimming shortened V by 3 bases and J by 1 base, and 18 bases separated the two germline ends. Germline CDR1 and CDR2: SQVTM and ANQGSEA. In DNA form, the CDR3 reads TGCAGCGTTGATATGGGGAGGGGCTCAGGGAACACTGAAGCTTTCTTT. It is translated as CSVDMGRGSGNTEAFF.

The J gene is TRBJ2-6, the V gene TRBV30; 9 nucleotides align to TRBD1. The germline CDR1 and CDR2 sequences are GTSNPN and SVGIG (reference sequence). The CDR3 sequence is 16 residues long. V dropped 4 bases and J dropped 0; count of bases not matched to a gene: 4. The CDR3 sequence is CAWTTGGYSGANVLTF. The CDR3 DNA is TGTGCCTGGACAACAGGGGGCTACTCTGGGGCCAACGTCCTGACTTTC. Filled out from reference TRBV30 and TRBJ2-6, the complete variable domain reads SQTIHQWPATLVQPVGSPLSLECTVEGTSNPNLYWYRQAAGRGLQLLFYSVGIGQISSEVPQNLSASRPQDRQFILSSKKLLLSDSGFYLCAWTTGGYSGANVLTFGAGSRLTVL.

The chain couples TRBV2 to TRBJ2-7; D is uncertain. This CDR3 region has 11 residues. CDR1 and CDR2 (germline): SNHLY, FYNNEI. V was pared by 6 bases and J by 3 bases, with 6 bases between. The CDR3 loop reads CASSLRYEQYF. The CDR3 DNA follows: TGTGCCAGCAGCCTTCGCTACGAGCAGTACTTC.

The rearrangement links TRBV29-1 to TRBJ1-1; D is unresolved. The V gene's germline CDR1 is SQVTM and CDR2 ANQGSEA. The V end was cut by 4 bases, the J end by 5 bases, with 17 bases between. This CDR3 region has 14 residues. CDR3: CSVALNQGDTEAFF. The CDR3 DNA follows: TGCAGCGTTGCGTTGAATCAAGGAGATACTGAAGCTTTCTTT.

The chain uses TRBV7-9 and TRBJ2-1, with TRBD2 matching 14 bases. Germline V gene lookup returns CDR1 SEHNR and CDR2 FQNEAQ (reference sequence). The CDR3 loop spans 18 amino acids. Trimming removed 4 bases from V and 9 bases from J; junction bases left unmatched: 14. DNA for the CDR3: TGTGCCAGCAGCTCGGGACTAGCGGGAGTCCGTTCCGGGTCTGAGCAGTTCTTC. Its translation is CASSSGLAGVRSGSEQFF.

The chain recombines TRBV21-1 with TRBJ1-5. TRBV21-1 is annotated as a pseudogene. The CDR3 is made up of 17 amino acids. The CDR3 protein is CASSKAKRVWRNQPQHF. DNA for the CDR3: TGTGCCAGCAGCAAAGCAAAACGGGTTTGGCGCAATCAGCCCCAGCATTTT.

V is TRBV18 and J is TRBJ1-6; 10 bases agree with TRBD1. Germline CDR1 and CDR2: KGHSH and LQKENI. The CDR3 is made up of 15 amino acids. V trimming: 0 bases; J trimming: 8 bases; junction bases outside the gene matches: 1. In DNA form, the CDR3 reads TGTGCCAGCTCACCACCCGGGACAGGGGATTCACCCCTCCACTTT. This translates into CASSPPGTGDSPLHF.

The chain recombines TRBV20-1 with TRBJ1-1; TRBD1 might be the D (5 bases). Trimming cost V 3 bases and J 13 bases, with 15 bases left between them. The CDR3 sequence is 11 residues long. The V gene's germline CDR1 is DFQATT and CDR2 SNEGSKA (reference sequence). The DNA of the CDR3 is TGCAGTGCTAGGGACACGGAGGGAGGTTTCTTT. Its translation is CSARDTEGGFF.

The chain combines TRBV6-5 with TRBJ2-5; 12 nucleotides match TRBD1. Trimming cost V 4 bases and J 5 bases; bases outside gene matches: 8. Germline CDR1 is MNHEY and CDR2 is SVGAGI. There are 16 residues in the CDR3. For the CDR3, the DNA is TGTGCCAGCAGTTCCCCGTCGGGACAGGGGGCCGAGACCCAGTACTTC. It encodes CASSSPSGQGAETQYF.

The chain uses TRBV7-9 and TRBJ2-5, with 14 bases lining up with TRBD2. V trimming: 5 bases; J trimming: 5 bases; junction bases outside the gene matches: 10. CDR3 length: 17 residues. CDR1 and CDR2 from the germline V gene are SEHNR and FQNEAQ (reference sequence). CDR3 DNA: TGTGCCAGCAGCCCCGGGACTAGCGGGAGTTTGCGGGAGACCCAGTACTTC. Its translation is CASSPGTSGSLRETQYF.

The chain combines TRBV18 with TRBJ1-1; D might be TRBD1 (6 bases). The CDR3 covers 15 residues. The ends were cut back, 0 bases at V and 1 base at J, with 9 bases in the middle. The V gene's germline CDR1 is KGHSH and CDR2 LQKENI. The CDR3 DNA sequence: TGTGCCAGCTCACCACCGGGACACAAGAACACTGAAGCTTTCTTT. Translation: CASSPPGHKNTEAFF.

This sequence joins TRBV2 and TRBJ1-1; 8 positions match TRBD1. Germline V CDR1 and CDR2: SNHLY, FYNNEI. The CDR3 is 13 residues long. Losses at the gene ends were 6 bases for V and 1 base for J; bases not matched to a gene: 1. For the CDR3, the DNA is TGTGCCAGCAGGGGACAGGAGAACACTGAAGCTTTCTTT. Amino acids: CASRGQENTEAFF.

The chain has TRBV30 and TRBJ2-7, with TRBD2 identical over 8 bases. Germline trimming cut 0 bases from V and 2 bases from J; bases unmatched to any gene: 6. CDR1 is GTSNPN and CDR2 is SVGIG in the germline V gene (reference sequence). CDR3 size: 15 residues. CDR3 residues: CAWSVGLAGAYEQYF. Written as DNA, the CDR3 is TGTGCCTGGAGTGTTGGGCTAGCGGGTGCCTACGAGCAGTACTTC.

The chain uses TRBV6-6 and TRBJ1-2, with D perhaps TRBD1 (5 bases). The CDR3 is 15 residues long. The V gene lost 5 bases and the J gene lost 7 bases, with 20 bases spanning the gap. Per the germline V gene, CDR1 is MNHNY and CDR2 is SVGAGI (reference sequence). CDR3 bases: TGTGCCAGCAGTGACCAGACGGGGGGGGTGGGTGGCTACACCTTC. Translated, it gives CASSDQTGGVGGYTF.